A single sample gave rise to the 13 T cell receptor beta chains below, sequenced in a study of OX40 agonist ivuxolimab in advanced cancers. The repertoire was sequenced with immunoSEQ multiplex PCR; TCRdb's copy has only in-frame clones and lacks some. The repertoire holds approximately 72,000 clones, more than 65% seen once, with around 1.7% in the top ten. The source was CD4+ or CD8+ T cells sorted from blood, collected in a trial of the OX40 agonist ivuxolimab. These receptors came from an adult with an advanced solid tumor such as melanoma, head and neck, liver or kidney cancer.

The CDR3 DNA follows: TGTGCCAGCAGCCAAGATCTCTCTAGCGCCAAAAACATTCAGTACTTC. It codes for CASSQDLSSAKNIQYF. The gene calls are TRBV14 and TRBJ2-4, with TRBD2 as a possible D gene (5 bases). This CDR3 region has 16 residues. The germline V and J ends were trimmed by 0 bases and 1 base, with 10 bases remaining between them. Looked up from germline, CDR1 is SGHDN and CDR2 is FVKESK.

This clone was recorded at least ten times. The CDR3 loop reads CSATGMPTGELFF. CDR3 sequence (DNA): TGCAGCGCTACAGGGATGCCCACCGGGGAGCTGTTTTTT. The V and J genes are TRBV29-1 and TRBJ2-2, with D tentatively TRBD1 (6 bases). With 7 bases removed from V and 4 bases from J, the gap between germline ends came to 13 bases. The CDR3 is 13 amino acids. The V gene's germline CDR1 is SQVTM and CDR2 ANQGSEA.

The chain links TRBV7-2 to TRBJ2-3, with 10 bases aligning to TRBD2. In germline, CDR1 is SGHTA, CDR2 FQGNSA. J lost 1 base, V lost 4 bases, and 8 bases had no gene match. The CDR3 covers 17 residues. The CDR3 loop is CASSSFSGRIGTDTQYF. The CDR3 DNA reads as TGTGCCAGCAGCTCGTTTAGCGGGAGGATTGGCACAGATACGCAGTATTTT.

There are a few counts of this clone. This chain connects TRBV28 to TRBJ1-4, with D possibly TRBD1 on 5 matching bases. Trimming took off 7 bases at V and 5 bases at J, with 17 bases between the two ends. The CDR3 is 15 residues long. Germline lookup yields CDR1 MDHEN and CDR2 SYDVKM. CDR3 bases: TGTGCCAGCACTCAATCGGGACGGGTAAATGAAAAACTGTTTTTT. Encoded protein: CASTQSGRVNEKLFF.

This clone has only a few counts. The rearrangement links TRBV7-2 to TRBJ1-5, with D perhaps TRBD1 (6 bases). This CDR3 region has 14 residues. Trimming took 3 bases from V and 6 from J, leaving 12 bases between them. Germline V gene sequence: CDR1 SGHTA, CDR2 FQGNSA. The CDR3 spells CASSFLQGGQPQHF. The CDR3 DNA reads as TGTGCCAGCAGCTTTCTACAGGGAGGTCAGCCCCAGCATTTT.

A single count supports this clone. The V gene is TRBV28, the J gene TRBJ1-1, with 9 bases that match TRBD1. With 6 bases clipped from V and 5 bases from J, the junction kept 10 bases outside the gene matches. The CDR3 loop spans 15 amino acids. Germline CDR1 reads MDHEN; CDR2 reads SYDVKM. This chain's CDR3 is CASSSGTGWGTEAFF. CDR3 in DNA: TGTGCCAGCAGCTCCGGGACAGGGTGGGGTACTGAAGCTTTCTTT.

There are a few counts of this clone. Written as DNA, the CDR3 is TGTGCCAGCAGTTTAAGGGCGGGGAACACTGAAGCTTTCTTT. The encoded protein is CASSLRAGNTEAFF. The rearrangement uses TRBV27 and TRBJ1-1, with D hard to call. The V gene lost 2 bases and the J gene lost 1 base, with 8 bases spanning the gap. There are 14 residues in the CDR3. Looked up from germline, CDR1 is MNHEY and CDR2 is SMNVEV (reference sequence).

In its sample, this clone was seen once. The chain couples TRBV27 to TRBJ1-5, with D possibly being TRBD1 (5 bases). The V gene lost 0 bases and the J gene lost 1 base, with 13 bases spanning the gap. The CDR3 runs to 17 residues. Germline lookup yields CDR1 MNHEY and CDR2 SMNVEV (reference sequence). CDR3: CASSLSPLRQSNQPQHF. CDR3 coding DNA: TGTGCCAGCAGTTTATCGCCGCTACGACAGAGCAATCAGCCCCAGCATTTT.

V gene TRBV28 combines with J gene TRBJ2-2; 11 bases are shared with TRBD2. CDR3 size: 17 residues. V shed 1 base and J 3 bases; nucleotides not matched to a gene: 4. CDR1 is MDHEN, CDR2 SYDVKM, per germline. This CDR3 is CASSLLAGGPHTGELFF. Written as DNA, the CDR3 is TGTGCCAGCAGTTTATTAGCGGGAGGGCCACACACCGGGGAGCTGTTTTTT.

The gene calls are TRBV2 and TRBJ1-3; 10 nucleotides line up with TRBD1. Germline CDR1 reads SNHLY; CDR2 reads FYNNEI. The CDR3 consists of 17 residues. V trimming: 7 bases; J trimming: 0 bases; junction bases outside the gene matches: 9. The CDR3 reads CASMLDRGGYSGNTIYF. The CDR3 DNA sequence: TGTGCCAGCATGCTGGACAGGGGGGGATACTCTGGAAACACCATATATTTT.

The chain couples TRBV7-9 to TRBJ2-3, with D possibly TRBD2 on 5 matching bases. Trimming removed 2 bases at V and 4 bases at J, with 7 bases between. CDR1 is SEHNR and CDR2 is FQNEAQ in the germline V gene (reference sequence). This CDR3 has 13 amino acids. The CDR3 coding sequence is TGTGCCAGCAGCTTAAGTAGCGCAGATACGCAGTATTTT. It yields the protein CASSLSSADTQYF.

The chain carries TRBV18 and TRBJ2-1; D is undetermined. The CDR3 totals 12 residues. Trimming left V 4 bases short and J 7 bases short, with 8 bases between. Germline CDR1 reads KGHSH; CDR2 reads LQKENI. The CDR3 loop is CASSREANEQFF. DNA for the CDR3: TGTGCCAGCTCACGAGAAGCTAATGAGCAGTTCTTC.

V gene TRBV19 combines with J gene TRBJ2-3; the D gene is possibly TRBD2 (5 bases). There are 13 residues in the CDR3. V dropped 6 bases and J dropped 6 bases, with 13 bases sitting between them. Germline lookup yields CDR1 LNHDA and CDR2 SQIVND (reference sequence). The CDR3 sequence: CASSSLSGDTQYF. CDR3 bases: TGTGCCAGTAGCTCACTTTCGGGGGATACGCAGTATTTT.